This TCR beta chain appears in the sequencing data of a study of beta chain features in type 1 diabetes. Investigators reverse transcribed all isolated RNA, so they sequenced expressed TCRB transcripts. Using immunoSEQ multiplex PCR, the repertoire was profiled, and TCRdb retains in-frame clones only, with some absent. The profile shows 250,000 to 300,000 clones, about 8.5% of them singletons. Researchers reported sorting CD4+ naive, central memory, regulatory and stem cell-like memory cells via CD45RO/CCR7/CD25/CD127/CD95/CD27. Germline V gene sequence: CDR1 LNHDA, CDR2 SQIVND (reference sequence). Germline trimming cut 6 bases from V and 5 bases from J; bases unmatched to any gene: 8. The CDR3 is 14 residues long.

The sequence was obtained from a woman aged 18-29 years in good health. The chain employs TRBV19 and TRBJ2-7, with 9 nucleotides matching TRBD2. The material sequenced was central memory CD4+ T cells from blood. The CDR3 here is CASRTGTSSDEQYF. In DNA form, the CDR3 reads TGTGCCAGTAGGACCGGGACTAGCTCGGACGAGCAGTACTTC.